The present TCR beta chain was sequenced within a study of CD8 T cells in ankylosing spondylitis. Broader study findings: With a CD8+ phenotype, disease-linked clones were relatively rare in peripheral blood. Within matched ankylosing spondylitis synovial fluid, disease-linked clones were reportedly significantly enriched. Characteristic, it appeared, of ankylosing spondylitis blood was a TCR beta motif of roughly eight highly homologous variants.

With molecular barcodes, quantitative 5'-RACE was used to make the TCR beta libraries. TCRdb processed the 5' RACE reads anew with MiXCR; each CDR3 protein has one entry. The sample lists under 150,000 distinct CDR3 sequences, roughly 8% occurring once. The junction had 6 bases not matched to a gene; V was cut back by 2 bases and J by 7 bases. Germline CDR1 and CDR2: KGHDR and SFDVKD. CDR3 length: 16 amino acids. This clonotype was observed at least ten times. Antigen specificity is unknown. This receptor was identified in a male donor with ankylosing spondylitis. The specimen sequenced was synovial fluid, either unsorted or a sorted T cell fraction (not recorded which). The chain recombines TRBV24-1 with TRBJ2-4; 11 bases align to TRBD2. In nucleotides, the CDR3 is TGTGCCACCAGTGATTCGGGGACTAGCGGATTGAACATTCAGTACTTC. Translated: CATSDSGTSGLNIQYF.